Sequencing of this TCR beta chain was carried out in a study of blood T cells in healthy people across ages. The wider study: Template switching captured about one barcoded beta molecule per two T cells.

A J-beta primer mix and a sample-barcoded 5' primer were used in a second PCR of about 6 to 12 cycles. Every cDNA molecule bore a tag from a template-switch adaptor containing 12 random nucleotides. MiXCR, applied by TCRdb to the 5' RACE reads, yields one record per CDR3 protein. Seen here are roughly 1.5 million distinct CDR3 sequences, 40% to 45% observed once, and the top ten hold approximately 4%. In its sample, this clonotype was seen a few times. V lost 9 bases, J lost 1 base, and 16 bases stayed unmatched. Germline CDR1 reads SNHLY; CDR2 reads FYNNEI. The CDR3 extends over 17 amino acids. The sample was blood. This receptor was taken from a woman aged 18-29 years in good health. The chain has TRBV2 and TRBJ2-7, with 9 bases identical to TRBD1. The CDR3 reads CASRLGWAGTGSYEQYF. CDR3 nucleotide sequence: TGTGCCAGTCGTCTCGGCTGGGCCGGGACAGGGTCCTACGAGCAGTACTTC.